What follows are 11 T cell receptor beta chains derived from one specimen sequenced in a study of T cells expressing NK-cell markers. TCRdb reprocessed the 5' RACE reads, keeping one entry per CDR3 protein, no DNA. This table holds about 150,000 distinct CDR3 sequences. The sequenced material came from blood T cells: a sorted CD56 or NKG2C T cell subset, CD4+ or CD8+ T cells, or bulk PBMC T cells (not recorded which). The receptor set was obtained from a woman aged 45-59 years in good health.

The CDR3 region is CASSVAPAGDEQFF. The rearrangement links TRBV9 to TRBJ2-1; TCRdb indicates TRBD2, and absent DNA this call remains unverified. This CDR3 has 14 amino acids. Per the germline V gene, CDR1 is SGDLS and CDR2 is YYNGEE.

The chain carries TRBV4-1 and TRBJ1-1. Germline values: CDR1 MGHRA, CDR2 YSYEKL. The CDR3 consists of 13 residues. CDR3 protein: CASGRGLNTEAFF.

CDR3 in amino acids: CASSLVSGVYNEQFF. The genes are TRBV5-8 and TRBJ2-1; TCRdb's assignment of TRBD2 cannot be checked, as there is no DNA. There are 15 residues in the CDR3. The germline V gene encodes CDR1 SGHTS and CDR2 YDEGEE.

This chain links TRBV6-4 with TRBJ2-1; TCRdb gives TRBD1 as the D gene, but with no DNA this cannot be confirmed. Per germline, CDR1 MRHNA and CDR2 SNTAGT. The CDR3 totals 14 residues. CDR3 amino acids: CASSEPGGTNEQFF.

This chain links TRBV7-8 with TRBJ2-1; TCRdb picks TRBD1, but there is no DNA to check that call. The CDR3 consists of 17 residues. Germline CDR1 and CDR2: SGHVS and FQNEAQ. The CDR3 region is CASSFTPGTGRDNEQFF. The variable domain in full, with the rest retrieved from reference TRBV7-8 and TRBJ2-1, is GAGVSQSPRYKVAKRGQDVALRCDPISGHVSLFWYQQALGQGPEFLTYFQNEAQLDKSGLPSDRFFAERPEGSVSTLKIQRTQQEDSAVYLCASSFTPGTGRDNEQFFGPGTRLTVL.

The chain recombines TRBV25-1 with TRBJ1-6. Germline CDR1 reads MGHDK; CDR2 reads SYGVNS. The CDR3 has 14 residues. The CDR3 spells CASSGLTESSPLHF.

The chain is built from TRBV7-8 and TRBJ2-5; TCRdb lists TRBD1, though no DNA is available to test this call. Looked up from germline, CDR1 is SGHVS and CDR2 is FQNEAQ. The CDR3 spans 18 residues. The CDR3 sequence: CASSLGGVTGASKETQYF.

The chain joins TRBV12-5 to TRBJ2-2; TCRdb names TRBD2, which stays unverified in the absence of DNA. CDR1 and CDR2 (germline): LGHNT, FRNRAP. The CDR3 length is 16 residues. The CDR3 here is CASGYLAGGLTGELFF.

The chain's CDR3 is CASSPGVEQETQYF. V is TRBV19 and J is TRBJ2-5; TCRdb reports TRBD1, a call that lacks DNA to check it against. Germline-derived CDR1 and CDR2 are LNHDA and SQIVND (reference sequence). This CDR3 region has 14 residues.

J is TRBJ2-7 and V is TRBV20-1; TCRdb's D call, TRBD2, is unchecked because there is no DNA. The CDR3 length is 14 residues. Per the germline V gene, CDR1 is DFQATT and CDR2 is SNEGSKA (reference sequence). The CDR3 region is CSARSTSGSYEQYF.

This chain links TRBV12-3 or TRBV12-4 with TRBJ2-1; the D gene TCRdb calls, TRBD2, cannot be checked with no DNA. The CDR3 is 16 amino acids. This CDR3 reads CASSKSSGSSYNEQFF.